This T cell receptor (beta chain) was profiled in a study of T cell clones after liver transplantation. Background on the study: Third-party-reactive TCRbeta sequences from pre-transplant mixed lymphocyte reactions served as antigen-independent comparators.

CDR1 MNHEY and CDR2 SMNVEV come from the germline V gene (reference sequence). V shed 2 bases and J shed 1 base, with 9 bases lying between them. This CDR3 spans 15 amino acids. Repertoires were generated with immunoSEQ multiplex PCR, while TCRdb's copy carries only in-frame clones and drops some. The table includes about 80,000 clones, about 82% detected once. The sequenced sample was CD4+ T cells from blood, obtained 46 months after liver transplant. The V call is TRBV27, the J call TRBJ1-5; D is ambiguous. This sequence originates from a human patient who received a liver transplant. Some T cells may be provided by the graft donor. CDR3 loop: CASSLRYLSNQPQHF. The CDR3 bases are TGTGCCAGCAGTTTAAGGTATCTGAGCAATCAGCCCCAGCATTTT.